The rows below give T cell receptor beta chains drawn from one sample of a study of blood T cells in healthy people across ages. In TCRdb, the 5' RACE reads were re-called with MiXCR into one record per CDR3 protein. The sample contains more than 700,000 distinct CDR3 sequences, 40% to 65% of which appear only once. Material: blood. The receptors originated from an elderly man in good health. Each CDR3 is given with its conserved first and last residue. The D gene is left open where the match is weak. Clone size is not always given. Where it is, it says once, few, many or a class for expanded clones.

j_call clone_size d_call v_call cdr3_nt cdr3_aa
TRBJ2-1 few TRBD2 TRBV3-1 TGTGCCAGCAGCCGCCGACCGGGACTAGCGGGAAAGCCTGAGCAGTTCTTC CASSRRPGLAGKPEQFF
TRBJ2-2 . TRBD1 TRBV6-1 TGTGCCAGCAGTCGACAGGGGGCCGGGGAGCTGTTTTTT CASSRQGAGELFF
TRBJ2-3 many . TRBV2 TGTGCCAGCAGCACAACAGATACGCAGTATTTT CASSTTDTQYF
TRBJ2-1 . TRBD2 TRBV5-1 TGCGCCAGCAGTCCTAGCGGGAGAAAGGGGAGCTCCTACAATGAGCAGTTCTTC CASSPSGRKGSSYNEQFF
TRBJ2-1 . TRBD2 TRBV29-1 TGCAGCGTCTCCACTAGCGGAGCCTCCTACAATGAGCAGTTCTTC CSVSTSGASYNEQFF
TRBJ2-3 . TRBD2 TRBV4-1 TGCGCCAGCAGCCAAGATCTAGCGGGAGACAGATACGCGTATTTT CASSQDLAGDRYAYF
TRBJ1-2 . . TRBV3-1 TGTGCCAGCAGCCAAGGACACCGGGACGCATGCACCTTC CASSQGHRDACTF
TRBJ2-4 . . TRBV20-1 TGCAGTGCTAGAGATGGGGGGCCCAAAAACATTCAGTACTTC CSARDGGPKNIQYF
TRBJ1-2 . TRBD1 TRBV24-1 TGTGCCACCAGTGATTCCGGGACAGAAGCAGGCTACACCTTC CATSDSGTEAGYTF
TRBJ2-5 . . TRBV29-1 TGCAGCGTTGCGCAGTCGACCCAAGAGACCCAGTACTTC CSVAQSTQETQYF
TRBJ1-2 few . TRBV20-1 TGCAGTGCCCGGGGGCAAATCCAAATCTACACCTTC CSARGQIQIYTF
TRBJ1-2 . . TRBV25-1 TGTGCCAGCAGTGAAAGAGGGTACTATGGCTACACCTTC CASSERGYYGYTF
TRBJ2-1 . TRBD1 TRBV24-1 TGTGCCACCAGTGACCTTACAGGGGGCGGCTCCAATGAGCAGTTCTTC CATSDLTGGGSNEQFF
TRBJ1-2 . . TRBV27 TGTGCCAGCAGTTCGTTAGGGGTTAACTATGGCTACACCTTC CASSSLGVNYGYTF
TRBJ2-2 . TRBD2 TRBV11-3 TGTGCCAGCAGCTTAGGTGTTCGCGGGAGAGGTACCGGGGAGCTGTTTTTT CASSLGVRGRGTGELFF
TRBJ2-3 . TRBD2 TRBV6-5 TGTGCCAGCAGGTCTAGCGGGAGGGCAAGGGCAGATACGCAGTATTTT CASRSSGRARADTQYF
TRBJ2-4 few . TRBV27 TGTGCCAGCAGCAAACGGACGGTGTCGCACCTAGCCAAAAACATTCAGTACTTC CASSKRTVSHLAKNIQYF
TRBJ2-3 once TRBD1 TRBV5-1 TGCGCCAGCAGCGCGGACAGGGGGAACAGATACGCGTATTTT CASSADRGNRYAYF
TRBJ2-5 . . TRBV20-1 TGCAGTGCTAGAGCCCCAGCTAGCATCCGGGAGCAGTACTTC CSARAPASIREQYF
TRBJ2-7 . . TRBV25-1 TGTGCCAGCAGGGCTAGCGAATACAATGAGCAGTACTTC CASRASEYNEQYF
TRBJ2-7 . . TRBV9 TGTGCCAGCAGCCCCCGACAGACCTACTCCTACGAGCAGTACTTC CASSPRQTYSYEQYF
TRBJ1-4 . . TRBV5-5 TGTGCCAACAGCCTCGTGACGGGTGAAAAACTGTTTTTT CANSLVTGEKLFF
TRBJ2-7 . . TRBV18 TGTGCCAGCTCACGGGGCCCGAGCTCCTACGAGCAGTACTTC CASSRGPSSYEQYF
TRBJ1-6 . TRBD1 TRBV2 TGTGCCAGCAGGGAGACAGGGAGTAGTTCACCCCTCCACTTT CASRETGSSSPLHF
TRBJ2-7 few . TRBV3-1 TGTGCCAGCAGCCAAGATCCCCAATATATCGAGCAGTACTTC CASSQDPQYIEQYF
TRBJ1-4 few . TRBV7-2 TGTGCCAGCAGCCTAGGTCGGGAAAAACTGTTTTTT CASSLGREKLFF
TRBJ2-4 many . TRBV4-1 TGCGCCAGCAGCCCCATGGGTAATAGCAAAAACATTCAGTACTTC CASSPMGNSKNIQYF
TRBJ2-5 . TRBD2 TRBV4-1 TGCGCCAGCAGCCAAGAGGTAGCGGGGGACGGTGAGCAGTACTTC CASSQEVAGDGEQYF
TRBJ2-1 few . TRBV18 TGTGCCAGCTCACCTCAAGTTAACCTTGCCCAGGAGCAGTTCTTC CASSPQVNLAQEQFF
TRBJ2-7 . TRBD2 TRBV20-1 TGCAGTGCCTCGGGGGGGGCGGCTAGAGGACTCACCTACGAGCAGTACTTC CSASGGAARGLTYEQYF
TRBJ1-1 . . TRBV5-1 TGCGCCAGCAGCGCAACTCTTTCGAACACTGAAGCTTTCTTT CASSATLSNTEAFF
TRBJ2-3 few . TRBV20-1 TGCAGTGCCAACCTAGGAAACAGATACGCGTATTTT CSANLGNRYAYF
TRBJ2-3 . . TRBV20-1 TGCAGTGCTGAAACAGCTAGCGCCCCTAGCACAGATACGCAGTATTTT CSAETASAPSTDTQYF
TRBJ2-3 . TRBD2 TRBV20-1 TGCAGTGCAATATCCCGCGGCAGCGGGAGGTCAGATACGCAGTATTTT CSAISRGSGRSDTQYF
TRBJ2-7 few . TRBV15 TGTGCCACCAGCAGAGATTGGGGAGAGCAGTACTTC CATSRDWGEQYF
TRBJ2-7 . TRBD2 TRBV11-2 TGTGCCAGCAGGTTAGTGGGAGGGCCGGGGGAGCAGTACTTC CASRLVGGPGEQYF